A single sample gave rise to the 15 T cell receptor beta chains below, sequenced in a study of Graves' ophthalmopathy and Graves' hyperthyroidism. Using RNA transcripts, the TCR beta CDR3 regions were amplified. HTBI primers served in a first-round RT-PCR, which a second-round multiplex PCR followed. TCRdb fed the multiplex PCR reads into MiXCR, producing one record per CDR3 protein. The repertoire holds hundreds of thousands of distinct CDR3 sequences, with 35% to 50% as singletons. Material for sequencing was peripheral blood. The origin of the receptors is an adult man with Graves' ophthalmopathy.

CDR3 sequence (DNA): TGTGCCAGCGGGTTCATAGCAATCCTGCCCCAGCATTTT. Protein sequence: CASGFIAILPQHF. This rearrangement joins TRBV6-2 or TRBV6-3 to TRBJ1-5, with D unclear. This CDR3 has 13 amino acids. Germline V lookup: CDR1 MNHEY, CDR2 SVGEGT. Trimming removed 8 bases from V and 9 bases from J, with 17 bases in between.

Regarding this clonotype: Mismatch with germline at one junction end may stem from a read error. V is TRBV10-3 and J is TRBJ1-1; 7 bases are a match to TRBD1. The V gene's germline CDR1 is ENHRY and CDR2 SYGVKD. The CDR3 is 13 amino acids. CDR3 sequence (DNA): TGTGCCATCAGCAGGGACAGCAACACTGAAGCCTTCTTT. Its protein is CAISRDSNTEAFF.

As concerns this clonotype: A much larger clone sits a single nucleotide away, making a read error possible. The chain couples TRBV19 to TRBJ2-7, with D possibly being TRBD1 (6 bases). The germline gives CDR1 LNHDA, CDR2 SQIVND (reference sequence). The CDR3 consists of 13 residues. V lost 9 bases and J 6 bases, leaving 18 bases between the germline ends. CDR3 residues: CASALAGAVEQYF. The DNA of the CDR3 is TGTGCCAGCGCCCTAGCAGGGGCTGTCGAGCAGTACTTC.

The table lists this clonotype with many counts. V and J are TRBV20-1 and TRBJ2-6; no reliable D call. The CDR3 contains 14 residues. Germline values: CDR1 DFQATT, CDR2 SNEGSKA (reference sequence). The V and J ends lost 3 bases and 0 bases respectively, with 6 bases between them. The CDR3 is CSASTDSGANVLTF. DNA of the CDR3: TGCAGTGCTAGCACGGACTCTGGGGCCAACGTCCTGACTTTC.

CDR3 nucleotide sequence: TGCAGCGTTGAATGGCGGGTAGGGGGGACTGGAAACACCATATATTTT. Protein product: CSVEWRVGGTGNTIYF. The chain employs TRBV29-1 and TRBJ1-3, with a possible D match to TRBD1 (6 bases). CDR3 length: 16 residues. Trimming shortened V by 2 bases and J by 2 bases, and 16 bases separated the two germline ends. CDR1 is SQVTM and CDR2 is ANQGSEA in the germline V gene. Using reference TRBV29-1 and TRBJ1-3 for the parts outside the CDR3, the full variable domain is SAVISQKPSRDICQRGTSLTIQCQVDSQVTMMFWYRQQPGQSLTLIATANQGSEATYESGFVIDKFPISRPNLTFSTLTVSNMSPEDSSIYLCSVEWRVGGTGNTIYFGEGSWLTVV.

This chain uses TRBV7-2 with TRBJ1-4; 8 nucleotides match TRBD1. After removal of 1 base from V and 10 bases from J, the junction contained 5 bases not matched to a gene. The CDR3 extends over 14 amino acids. CDR1 and CDR2 (germline): SGHTA, FQGNSA. In DNA, the CDR3 is TGTGCCAGCAGCTTAGGTGGACAGGGCGGAAAACTGTTTTTT. It encodes CASSLGGQGGKLFF.

On this clonotype itself: Germline and junction disagree at one end, which may indicate a read error. The CDR3 is CASSYSSGQDNQPQHF. The CDR3 nucleotides are TGTGCCAGCAGTTACTCGTCGGGACAGGACAATCAGCCCCAGCATTTT. J is TRBJ1-5 and V is TRBV24-1; 8 nucleotides match TRBD1. The CDR3 has 16 residues. The germline gives CDR1 KGHDR, CDR2 SFDVKD.

The chain joins TRBV2 to TRBJ1-3, with D hard to call. This CDR3 region has 15 residues. CDR1 and CDR2 from the germline V gene are SNHLY and FYNNEI. Trimming left V 4 bases short and J 0 bases short, with 10 bases between. For the CDR3, the DNA is TGTGCCAGCAGTGTGGGCGCAAGCTCTGGAAACACCATATATTTT. It yields the protein CASSVGASSGNTIYF.

The chain is built from TRBV5-1 and TRBJ2-7, with D possibly TRBD1 on 5 matching bases. This CDR3 is 15 amino acids long. V lost 2 bases and J 2 bases, leaving 14 bases between the germline ends. CDR1 and CDR2 (germline): SGHRS, YFSETQ. The CDR3 nucleotides are TGCGCCAGCAGCTTAGACTGGACATGGCCCTACGAGCAGTACTTC. Its translation: CASSLDWTWPYEQYF.

This clonotype was detected only once. This rearrangement joins TRBV20-1 to TRBJ2-7, with 8 bases matching TRBD2. CDR1 is DFQATT and CDR2 is SNEGSKA in the germline V gene (reference sequence). The J segment lost 7 bases and the V segment lost 3 bases, leaving 11 bases of the junction unmatched. This CDR3 contains 14 residues. The CDR3 DNA sequence: TGCAGTGCTAGTCCCAGCGGGAGCTCGGGAGAGCAGTACTTC. This codes for CSASPSGSSGEQYF.

This clonotype appeared a few times. The chain links TRBV24-1 to TRBJ2-7, with 10 bases identical to TRBD1. V lost 8 bases, J lost 3 bases, and 9 bases stayed unmatched. CDR1 and CDR2 (germline): KGHDR, SFDVKD. CDR3 length: 15 amino acids. The CDR3 loop is CATKLGRTGGYEQYF. In DNA, the CDR3 is TGTGCCACCAAGTTGGGACGGACAGGGGGCTACGAGCAGTACTTC.

The chain links TRBV2 to TRBJ1-2, with 10 bases identical to TRBD1. Germline values: CDR1 SNHLY, CDR2 FYNNEI. V lost 4 bases to trimming and J lost 2 bases; unmatched junction nucleotides: 4. This CDR3 has 15 residues. In nucleotides, the CDR3 is TGTGCCAGCAGTGTTTCGGGACAGGGGAACTATGGCTACACCTTC. Translated, it gives CASSVSGQGNYGYTF.

The V gene is TRBV10-2, the J gene TRBJ2-2; D ambiguous. CDR1 WSHSY and CDR2 SAAADI come from the germline V gene. The V end was cut by 7 bases, the J end by 5 bases, with 11 bases between. The CDR3 extends over 13 amino acids. DNA for the CDR3: TGCGCCAGCACCCCTCGTCTGACCGGGGAGCTGTTTTTT. Translating gives CASTPRLTGELFF.

This clonotype was observed many times. The gene calls are TRBV29-1 and TRBJ2-7; 13 bases are shared with TRBD2. CDR1 is SQVTM, CDR2 ANQGSEA, per germline. This CDR3 region has 13 residues. Trimming removed 4 bases from V and 4 bases from J; junction bases left unmatched: 1. The CDR3 DNA is TGCAGCGTTGGGACTAGCGGGAGTTACGAGCAGTACTTC. Residues: CSVGTSGSYEQYF.

This clonotype appeared many times. The chain recombines TRBV10-3 with TRBJ2-5; D ambiguous. The germline V and J ends were trimmed by 2 bases and 4 bases, with 11 bases remaining between them. Germline CDR1 reads ENHRY; CDR2 reads SYGVKD. The CDR3 has 14 amino acids. CDR3 DNA sequence: TGTGCCATCAGTGAGGGGGTCTCAGTAGAGACCCAGTACTTC. This sequence encodes CAISEGVSVETQYF.